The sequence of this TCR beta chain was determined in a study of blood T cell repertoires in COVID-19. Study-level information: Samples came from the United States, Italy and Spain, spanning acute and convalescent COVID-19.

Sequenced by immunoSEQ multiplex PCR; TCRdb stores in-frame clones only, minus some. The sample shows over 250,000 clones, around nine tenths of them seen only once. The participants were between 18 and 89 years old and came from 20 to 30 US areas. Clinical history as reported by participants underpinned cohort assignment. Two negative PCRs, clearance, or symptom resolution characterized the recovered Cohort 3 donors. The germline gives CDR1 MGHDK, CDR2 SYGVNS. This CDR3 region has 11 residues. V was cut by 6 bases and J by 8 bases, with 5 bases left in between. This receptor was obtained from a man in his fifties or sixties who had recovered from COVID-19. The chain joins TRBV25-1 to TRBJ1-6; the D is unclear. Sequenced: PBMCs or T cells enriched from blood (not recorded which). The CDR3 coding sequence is TGTGCCAGCAGCGGGGATTCACCCCTCCACTTT. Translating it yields CASSGDSPLHF.